Presented here are 10 T cell receptor beta chains from one specimen sequenced in a study of T cells expressing NK-cell markers (dated by TCRdb to between 2020 and 2021). The library was generated by 5' RACE. Instrument used: Illumina HiSeq 2000. Following TCRdb reprocessing, every CDR3 protein sequence forms one entry, and DNA is not provided. The table held for this sample gives 500,000 to 700,000 distinct CDR3 sequences. Around 3.3% of the sample belongs to the ten largest clones. Specimen: blood T cells: a sorted CD56 or NKG2C T cell subset, CD4+ or CD8+ T cells, or bulk PBMC T cells (not recorded which). Every receptor here comes from a man aged 18 to 30 in good health. Donor details come from another sample of the same person, matched by shared clones.

The V call is TRBV28, the J call TRBJ2-5; the TCRdb D gene call, TRBD1, has no DNA to confirm it. The CDR3 totals 14 residues. In germline, CDR1 is MDHEN, CDR2 SYDVKM. The CDR3 here is CASSRGGQRRTQYF.

The chain has TRBV12-3 or TRBV12-4 and TRBJ2-1; there is no DNA to check the TCRdb D call of TRBD1. This CDR3 comprises 15 residues. This CDR3 is CASGRQGMSYNEQFF.

The chain couples TRBV6-2 or TRBV6-3 to TRBJ1-2; the D call from TCRdb, TRBD1, cannot be confirmed without DNA. Per germline, CDR1 MNHEY and CDR2 SVGEGT. This CDR3 comprises 15 residues. CDR3: CASSYLDRKIWGYTF.

This rearrangement joins TRBV2 to TRBJ2-7; lacking DNA, the TRBD1 call made by TCRdb goes unchecked. Germline CDR1 SNHLY, CDR2 FYNNEI. The CDR3 is 13 amino acids. The CDR3 protein is CAIRTGGSYEQYF.

CDR3 residues: CASVLLTNNMNTEAFF. This rearrangement joins TRBV6-5 to TRBJ1-1. Germline CDR1 and CDR2: MNHEY and SVGAGI. This CDR3 is built from 16 residues.

The rearrangement uses TRBV5-6 and TRBJ2-2; lacking DNA, the TRBD2 call made by TCRdb goes unchecked. The V gene's germline CDR1 is SGHDT and CDR2 YYEEEE. The CDR3 sequence is 15 residues long. CDR3 residues: CASSTEGPDTGELFF.

The rearrangement joins TRBV5-1 to TRBJ2-3; TCRdb's D gene call, TRBD1, goes unchecked for lack of DNA. From germline, CDR1 is SGHRS and CDR2 YFSETQ. This CDR3 is 12 amino acids long. CDR3 loop: CASSPQGDTQYF.

The rearrangement links TRBV5-5 to TRBJ2-1; TCRdb names TRBD1, which stays unverified in the absence of DNA. CDR3 length: 14 residues. The germline V gene encodes CDR1 SGHKS and CDR2 YYEKEE (reference sequence). The CDR3 sequence: CASSYPTTGSEQFF.

The chain carries TRBV2 and TRBJ2-3; the TCRdb call, TRBD1, lacks DNA for checking. Germline CDR1 reads SNHLY; CDR2 reads FYNNEI. The CDR3 runs to 15 residues. The CDR3 here is CASSGTGGIRDTQYF.

The gene calls are TRBV12-3 or TRBV12-4 and TRBJ2-5; the D call of TRBD1 rests on TCRdb alone, since no DNA is present to check it. This CDR3 has 16 residues. This CDR3 is CASSLADDRGMETQYF.